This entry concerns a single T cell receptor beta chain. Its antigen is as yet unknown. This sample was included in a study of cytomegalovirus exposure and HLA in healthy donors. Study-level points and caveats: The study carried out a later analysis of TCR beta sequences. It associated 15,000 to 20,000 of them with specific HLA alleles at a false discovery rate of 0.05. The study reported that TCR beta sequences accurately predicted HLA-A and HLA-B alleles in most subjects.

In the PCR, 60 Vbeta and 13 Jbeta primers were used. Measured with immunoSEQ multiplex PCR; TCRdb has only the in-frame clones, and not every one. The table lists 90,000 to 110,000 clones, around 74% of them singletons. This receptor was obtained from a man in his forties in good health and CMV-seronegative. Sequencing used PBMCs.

This CDR3 is CASSLGGGNQPQHF. The CDR3, as DNA: TGTGCCAGCAGTTTAGGAGGCGGCAATCAGCCCCAGCATTTT. The rearrangement uses TRBV28 and TRBJ1-5; no reliable D call. Germline assignment: CDR1 MDHEN and CDR2 SYDVKM. V lost 2 bases to trimming and J lost 2 bases, with 7 bases between them. This CDR3 has 14 residues.